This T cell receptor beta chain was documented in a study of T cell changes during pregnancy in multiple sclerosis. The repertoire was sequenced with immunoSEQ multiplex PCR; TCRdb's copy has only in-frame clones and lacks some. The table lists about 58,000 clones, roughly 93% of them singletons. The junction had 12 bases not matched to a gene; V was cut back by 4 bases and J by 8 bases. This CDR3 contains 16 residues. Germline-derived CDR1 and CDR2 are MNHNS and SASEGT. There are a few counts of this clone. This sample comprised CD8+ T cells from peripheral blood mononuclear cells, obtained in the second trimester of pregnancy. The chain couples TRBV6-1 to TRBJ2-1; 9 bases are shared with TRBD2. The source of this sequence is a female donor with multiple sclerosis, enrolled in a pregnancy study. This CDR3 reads CASSATSGLRLDEQFF. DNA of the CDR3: TGTGCCAGCAGTGCGACTAGCGGCCTACGGCTGGATGAGCAGTTCTTC.